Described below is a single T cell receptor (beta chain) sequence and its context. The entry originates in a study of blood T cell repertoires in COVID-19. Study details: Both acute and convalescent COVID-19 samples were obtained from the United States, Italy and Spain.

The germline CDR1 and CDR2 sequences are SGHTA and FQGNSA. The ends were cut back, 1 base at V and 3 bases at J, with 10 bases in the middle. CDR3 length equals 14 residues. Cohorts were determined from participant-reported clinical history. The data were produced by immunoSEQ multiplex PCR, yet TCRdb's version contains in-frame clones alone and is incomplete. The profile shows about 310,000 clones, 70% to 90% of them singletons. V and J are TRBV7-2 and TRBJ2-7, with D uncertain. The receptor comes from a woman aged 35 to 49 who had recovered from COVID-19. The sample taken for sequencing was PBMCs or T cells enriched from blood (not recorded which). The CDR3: CASSLDAFSYEQYF. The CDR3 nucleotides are TGTGCCAGCAGCTTAGACGCATTTAGCTACGAGCAGTACTTC.